What follows is one T cell receptor beta chain and its context. This sample is part of a study of blood T cell repertoires in COVID-19. Some clones are missing from TCRdb's copy, which holds only in-frame ones; the method was immunoSEQ multiplex PCR. The sample yields 270,000 or so clones, about 81% seen once. CDR1 is GTSNPN, CDR2 SVGIG, per germline (reference sequence). The CDR3 totals 13 residues. V was shortened by 2 bases and J by 5 bases, with 9 bases between the two germline ends. The sequence came from a human donor with COVID-19, enrolled during active disease. The donor label of this sample is uncertain. V is TRBV30 and J is TRBJ2-2, with a tentative D call TRBD2 (5 bases). The sequencing input was peripheral blood. The CDR3: CAWSRPGTGELFF. Here the CDR3 DNA reads TGTGCCTGGAGTCGGCCGGGGACCGGGGAGCTGTTTTTT. Full variable domain (missing parts from reference TRBV30 and TRBJ2-2): SQTIHQWPATLVQPVGSPLSLECTVEGTSNPNLYWYRQAAGRGLQLLFYSVGIGQISSEVPQNLSASRPQDRQFILSSKKLLLSDSGFYLCAWSRPGTGELFFGEGSRLTVL.